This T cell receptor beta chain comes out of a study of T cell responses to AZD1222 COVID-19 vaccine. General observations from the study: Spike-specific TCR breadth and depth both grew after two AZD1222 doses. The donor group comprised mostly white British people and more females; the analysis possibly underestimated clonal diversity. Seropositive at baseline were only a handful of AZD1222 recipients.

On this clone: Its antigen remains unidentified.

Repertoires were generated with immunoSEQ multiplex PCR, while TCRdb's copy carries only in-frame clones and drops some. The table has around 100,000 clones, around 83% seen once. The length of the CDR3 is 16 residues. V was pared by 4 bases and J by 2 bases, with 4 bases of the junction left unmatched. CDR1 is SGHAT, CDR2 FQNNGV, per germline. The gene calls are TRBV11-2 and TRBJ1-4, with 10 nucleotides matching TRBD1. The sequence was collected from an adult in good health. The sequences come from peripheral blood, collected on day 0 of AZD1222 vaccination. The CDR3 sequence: CASSWGQGITNEKLFF. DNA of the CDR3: TGTGCCAGCAGCTGGGGACAGGGGATTACTAATGAAAAACTGTTTTTT.